This T cell receptor (beta chain) was sequenced during a study of blood T cell repertoires in COVID-19. The table came from immunoSEQ multiplex PCR; TCRdb's copy has only in-frame clones and leaves some out. The data contain 350,000 to 450,000 clones, 80% to 90% of them singletons. The germline V gene encodes CDR1 LNHDA and CDR2 SQIVND (reference sequence). The V gene end was trimmed by 3 bases and the J gene end by 7 bases; junction bases not matched to a gene: 7. CDR3 length: 14 residues. Sequences were obtained from PBMCs or T cells enriched from blood (not recorded which). J is TRBJ2-7 and V is TRBV19; the match to TRBD1 covers 9 bases. The TCR comes from a man aged 40-55 years in a cohort exposed to, infected with or recovered from COVID-19 (not recorded which). The CDR3 sequence is CASSIGQGLREQYF. CDR3 DNA: TGTGCCAGTAGTATTGGACAGGGGCTAAGGGAGCAGTACTTC.